These T cell receptor beta chains were read from a single sample in a study of T cells in Graves' hyperthyroidism and ophthalmopathy. TCRdb reanalysed the multiplex PCR reads using MiXCR and keeps one entry per CDR3 protein. This table has about 740,000 distinct CDR3 sequences, 14% appearing once. The sample comprised blood. These receptors originate from a woman younger than 35 with Graves' hyperthyroidism. CDR3s include the opening cysteine and the closing phenylalanine or tryptophan. Fields, in order: CDR3 protein, D gene, V gene. D genes are given only for firm matches.

CDR3aa: CASRTGEGTEAFF
d_gene: TRBD1
v_gene: TRBV19

CDR3aa: CSAPTRQYSNQPQHF
d_gene: .
v_gene: TRBV20-1

CDR3aa: CASSPGTSPDRSYEQFF
d_gene: TRBD2
v_gene: TRBV9

CDR3aa: CASSLARVLAGPRDNTQYF
d_gene: TRBD2
v_gene: TRBV7-8

CDR3aa: CASSQAPGTSGFF
d_gene: .
v_gene: TRBV4-2

CDR3aa: CASSEIRPTNEKLFF
d_gene: .
v_gene: TRBV7-9

CDR3aa: CASTPGQKGETQYF
d_gene: .
v_gene: TRBV19

CDR3aa: CASRETGDLAHGYTF
d_gene: TRBD1
v_gene: TRBV2

CDR3aa: CASSLRQGANQPQHF
d_gene: TRBD1
v_gene: TRBV28

CDR3aa: CASSEAGGYNEQFF
d_gene: TRBD2
v_gene: TRBV27

CDR3aa: CASSSRQGGNTGELFF
d_gene: TRBD1
v_gene: TRBV7-6

CDR3aa: CASSYSPLVGNSPLHF
d_gene: .
v_gene: TRBV6-5

CDR3aa: CASSLQVYQPQHF
d_gene: .
v_gene: TRBV27

CDR3aa: CARRIDTGELFF
d_gene: .
v_gene: TRBV7-9

CDR3aa: CASSQGQAGDGFF
d_gene: .
v_gene: TRBV3-1

CDR3aa: CASSPSPLSTVFYGYTF
d_gene: .
v_gene: TRBV11-2

CDR3aa: CASSYPGDEAFF
d_gene: .
v_gene: TRBV6-5

CDR3aa: CASSYRTGGTYEQYF
d_gene: TRBD1
v_gene: TRBV6-5

CDR3aa: CAWSLGHGYTF
d_gene: .
v_gene: TRBV30

CDR3aa: CASRKGQSSYEQYF
d_gene: TRBD1
v_gene: TRBV12-3/TRBV12-4

CDR3aa: CASTMTAAEQFF
d_gene: .
v_gene: TRBV2

CDR3aa: CASSSDSTGTLRLLYNEQFF
d_gene: .
v_gene: TRBV11-3

CDR3aa: CASSMTGLAYEQYF
d_gene: TRBD1
v_gene: TRBV18

CDR3aa: CASKTSSGANVLTF
d_gene: .
v_gene: TRBV6-1

CDR3aa: CASSQGLTTYTDTQYF
d_gene: .
v_gene: TRBV14

CDR3aa: CASNLGTSGGYTF
d_gene: .
v_gene: TRBV5-1

CDR3aa: CASSYPLYPDRGHTGELLF
d_gene: TRBD1
v_gene: TRBV6-2/TRBV6-3

CDR3aa: CASSLLGRDPFF
d_gene: .
v_gene: TRBV11-3

CDR3aa: CASSQVSAGGKYEQFF
d_gene: TRBD2
v_gene: TRBV7-3

CDR3aa: CASSFLAGTGVYGYTF
d_gene: TRBD1
v_gene: TRBV27

CDR3aa: CASSEGGWGWAGPNTEAFF
d_gene: .
v_gene: TRBV6-1

CDR3aa: CASSLGREAGELFF
d_gene: TRBD2
v_gene: TRBV12-3/TRBV12-4

CDR3aa: CASSTSGTGTYEQYF
d_gene: TRBD1
v_gene: TRBV7-8

CDR3aa: CASSLQWGNTEAFF
d_gene: .
v_gene: TRBV28

CDR3aa: CASSFEMGRPDTQYF
d_gene: .
v_gene: TRBV7-2

CDR3aa: CASSLVLTSGSVGELFF
d_gene: TRBD2
v_gene: TRBV7-2

CDR3aa: CSARDFLLEDEQFF
d_gene: .
v_gene: TRBV20-1

CDR3aa: CASSLSGADEKLFF
d_gene: .
v_gene: TRBV7-9

CDR3aa: CASSLSTGGTDTQYF
d_gene: TRBD2
v_gene: TRBV27

CDR3aa: CASSVRGDNSPLHF
d_gene: .
v_gene: TRBV2

CDR3aa: CASSPPVTPNTEAFF
d_gene: .
v_gene: TRBV18

CDR3aa: CASSLELYKIEAFF
d_gene: .
v_gene: TRBV7-9

CDR3aa: CASIRYPGSGIGSNEQFF
d_gene: TRBD2
v_gene: TRBV2

CDR3aa: CASRPRTSGYNEQFF
d_gene: TRBD2
v_gene: TRBV4-1

CDR3aa: CASRFDDVMIANEQFF
d_gene: .
v_gene: TRBV5-1

CDR3aa: CASSRLLVTYNEQFF
d_gene: .
v_gene: TRBV6-2/TRBV6-3

CDR3aa: CASSSRTTVGLPHTQYF
d_gene: .
v_gene: TRBV28

CDR3aa: CASSPLEQKPTGSNTEAFF
d_gene: .
v_gene: TRBV18

CDR3aa: CASSQENGDVLTF
d_gene: .
v_gene: TRBV3-1

CDR3aa: CATSRDPDSETPEQYF
d_gene: .
v_gene: TRBV15

CDR3aa: CSADGTSGGYNEQFF
d_gene: TRBD2
v_gene: TRBV20-1

CDR3aa: CASSQGTATNEKLFF
d_gene: .
v_gene: TRBV4-3

CDR3aa: CASSLGGGQAYYNSPLHF
d_gene: TRBD1
v_gene: TRBV11-2